Listed here are 19 T cell receptor beta chains from one sample, sequenced in a study of spatial heterogeneity in lung cancer. Each CDR3 protein gets one entry after TCRdb re-called the 5' RACE reads with MiXCR. This table holds roughly 120,000 distinct CDR3 sequences, 12% found once. Time point in this sample: blood at routine non-recurrence follow-up after resection. The input material, whole RNA from tumor, nontumor lung or frozen PBMC, was sequenced unsorted. The sample was PBMCs, taken at follow-up. The receptors derive from a male donor with early-stage non-small cell lung cancer.

This clonotype was counted many times. The chain carries TRBV28 and TRBJ2-7, with D possibly TRBD2 on 6 matching bases. Deletions cut 6 bases from V and 2 bases from J, with 20 bases between. This CDR3 has 16 residues. Germline assignment: CDR1 MDHEN and CDR2 SYDVKM. CDR3 residues: CASSEPGEGRTYEQYF. The CDR3 DNA follows: TGTGCCAGCAGCGAACCGGGGGAAGGGCGGACCTACGAGCAGTACTTC.

Only a few counts were recorded for this clonotype. The rearrangement links TRBV21-1 to TRBJ2-3; the tabulated D call, TRBD2, remains unverified against the DNA. TRBV21-1 is marked as a pseudogene. This CDR3 is 17 amino acids long. CDR3 sequence (DNA): TGTGCCAGCAGCAAAGCCGGGACTAGCGGGGTCGGAGATACGCAGTATTTT. Translating gives CASSKAGTSGVGDTQYF.

This chain links TRBV20-1 with TRBJ2-2, with D unclear. The CDR3 spans 14 residues. Trimming removed 3 bases from V and 0 bases from J, with 8 bases in between. The germline gives CDR1 DFQATT, CDR2 SNEGSKA (reference sequence). Here the CDR3 DNA reads TGCAGTGCTAGGCGGCAGACGAACACCGGGGAGCTGTTTTTT. It is translated as CSARRQTNTGELFF.

In this sample, this clonotype turned up a few times. The chain carries TRBV7-2 and TRBJ2-7, with D perhaps being TRBD1 or TRBD2 (5 bases each). This CDR3 has 13 residues. From germline, CDR1 is SGHTA and CDR2 FQGNSA. V lost 5 bases and J lost 2, with 10 bases in between. The CDR3 sequence: CASSTGTTYEQYF. CDR3 DNA sequence: TGTGCCAGCAGCACCGGGACGACCTACGAGCAGTACTTC.

This clonotype was detected once. A much larger clone is a single base away; this may be a read error. The chain's CDR3 is CAGSWSGGAGNEQFF. DNA of the CDR3: TGTGCCGGCAGCTGGAGCGGGGGGGCTGGCAATGAGCAGTTCTTC. The rearrangement uses TRBV7-9 and TRBJ2-1, with 10 bases identical to TRBD2. Germline assignment: CDR1 SEHNR and CDR2 FQNEAQ (reference sequence). CDR3 length: 15 residues.

This clonotype was counted at least ten times. The genes are TRBV20-1 and TRBJ2-7, with a tentative D call TRBD1 (6 bases). The V and J ends lost 2 bases and 3 bases respectively, with 14 bases between them. The CDR3 is made up of 14 amino acids. The germline V gene encodes CDR1 DFQATT and CDR2 SNEGSKA (reference sequence). CDR3 in amino acids: CSARQPGVGYEQYF. The CDR3 nucleotides read TGCAGTGCTAGACAGCCAGGGGTGGGCTACGAGCAGTACTTC.

The V gene is TRBV7-9, the J gene TRBJ1-5; D is unresolved. The germline V and J ends were trimmed by 3 bases and 0 bases, with 9 bases remaining between them. The V gene's germline CDR1 is SEHNR and CDR2 FQNEAQ (reference sequence). The CDR3 consists of 15 residues. The CDR3 spells CASSLEGYSNQPQHF. DNA for the CDR3: TGTGCCAGCAGCTTGGAAGGCTATAGCAATCAGCCCCAGCATTTT.

This clonotype has a count of ten or more. CDR3 DNA: TGCGCCAGCAGCCTAGACCTTCCCGGGACAGCAGATTCACCCCTCCACTTT. It specifies CASSLDLPGTADSPLHF. The genes are TRBV5-1 and TRBJ1-6, with 7 bases aligning to TRBD1. CDR1 and CDR2 (germline): SGHRS, YFSETQ. The length of the CDR3 is 17 residues. J was trimmed by 8 bases and V by 4 bases; bases with no gene match: 15. Full variable domain (missing parts from reference TRBV5-1 and TRBJ1-6): KAGVTQTPRYLIKTRGQQVTLSCSPISGHRSVSWYQQTPGQGLQFLFEYFSETQRNKGNFPGRFSGRQFSNSRSEMNVSTLELGDSALYLCASSLDLPGTADSPLHFGNGTRLTVT.

The V gene is TRBV11-2, the J gene TRBJ1-4, with D perhaps TRBD1 (6 bases). Germline CDR1 is SGHAT and CDR2 is FQNNGV. There are 15 residues in the CDR3. V was trimmed by 0 bases and J by 5 bases, leaving 10 bases between them. The CDR3 loop is CASSLDTGRNEKLFF. As DNA, the CDR3 is TGTGCCAGCAGCTTAGATACAGGGAGAAATGAAAAACTGTTTTTT.

This chain uses TRBV28 with TRBJ1-1; no definite D call. CDR1 and CDR2 (germline): MDHEN, SYDVKM. The V end was cut by 6 bases, the J end by 4 bases, with 18 bases between. This CDR3 has 15 residues. CDR3 nucleotide sequence: TGTGCCAGCAGGCCAGACCCGGGCCGCGCCACTGAAGCTTTCTTT. Protein product: CASRPDPGRATEAFF.

This sequence joins TRBV12-5 and TRBJ1-1; D is uncertain. The V gene's germline CDR1 is LGHNT and CDR2 FRNRAP. The V end lost 4 bases, the J end lost 1 base, and 10 bases lay between the germline ends. The CDR3 loop spans 14 amino acids. The CDR3 DNA reads as TGTGCTAGTGGTTCCCCGACACAGAACACTGAAGCTTTCTTT. It translates to CASGSPTQNTEAFF.

V gene TRBV20-1 combines with J gene TRBJ1-6; possibly TRBD1 for D (5 bases). Germline CDR1 reads DFQATT; CDR2 reads SNEGSKA (reference sequence). V dropped 5 bases and J dropped 10 bases, with 21 bases sitting between them. The CDR3 runs to 15 residues. Written as DNA, the CDR3 is TGCAGTGCTGGGGTAGGGCCTCCTCAGGGATCACCCCTCCACTTT. Amino acid sequence: CSAGVGPPQGSPLHF.

This clonotype was seen only a few times. The chain carries TRBV7-2 and TRBJ2-3; TRBD2 agrees at 11 bases. Germline loops: CDR1 SGHTA, CDR2 FQGNSA. V gave up 6 bases and J gave up 7 bases; unmatched junction bases: 9. CDR3 length equals 15 residues. The CDR3 nucleotides are TGTGCCAGCAGTACGACTAGCGGGGCGCCGCATACGCAGTATTTT. It specifies CASSTTSGAPHTQYF.

This chain joins TRBV6-5 and TRBJ1-1; D perhaps matches TRBD1 (5 bases). This CDR3 spans 14 amino acids. Germline values: CDR1 MNHEY, CDR2 SVGAGI. The germline V and J ends were trimmed by 2 bases and 5 bases, with 12 bases remaining between them. Here the CDR3 DNA reads TGTGCCAGCAGTTACGAAGGAGGGGTGACTGAAGCTTTCTTT. Amino acids: CASSYEGGVTEAFF.

This clonotype appeared many times. V and J are TRBV14 and TRBJ2-3; D may match TRBD1 or TRBD2 (5 bases each). The CDR3 is 17 residues long. V lost 0 bases and J lost 5, with 18 bases in between. Germline CDR1 and CDR2: SGHDN and FVKESK. CDR3 nucleotide sequence: TGTGCCAGCAGCCAAGATCGTGGGACCCTCGGACGAGATACGCAGTATTTT. This gives the protein CASSQDRGTLGRDTQYF. The variable domain in full, with the rest retrieved from reference TRBV14 and TRBJ2-3, is EAGVTQFPSHSVIEKGQTVTLRCDPISGHDNLYWYRRVMGKEIKFLLHFVKESKQDESGMPNNRFLAERTGGTYSTLKVQPAELEDSGVYFCASSQDRGTLGRDTQYFGPGTRLTVL.

In its sample, this clonotype was seen many times. The chain uses TRBV5-1 and TRBJ1-5; TRBD1 matches at 7 bases. This CDR3 has 15 residues. With 4 bases clipped from V and 6 bases from J, the junction kept 10 bases outside the gene matches. Germline lookup yields CDR1 SGHRS and CDR2 YFSETQ. The CDR3 sequence is CASSPRTGVGQPQHF. CDR3 sequence (DNA): TGCGCCAGCAGCCCCCGTACAGGGGTAGGTCAGCCCCAGCATTTT.

The chain carries TRBV20-1 and TRBJ2-3; 8 positions match TRBD2. J lost 2 bases, V lost 2 bases, and 3 bases had no gene match. In germline, CDR1 is DFQATT, CDR2 SNEGSKA (reference sequence). There are 14 residues in the CDR3. CDR3 in DNA: TGCAGTGCTAGATTGCGGGGGGTCACAGATACGCAGTATTTT. Residues: CSARLRGVTDTQYF.

The J gene is TRBJ1-2, the V gene TRBV20-1; D perhaps matches TRBD1 (6 bases). The CDR3 loop spans 13 amino acids. With 4 bases removed from V and 3 bases from J, the gap between germline ends came to 12 bases. Germline loops: CDR1 DFQATT, CDR2 SNEGSKA (reference sequence). The CDR3 spells CSATGAPDYGYTF. In nucleotides, the CDR3 is TGCAGTGCTACAGGGGCTCCAGACTATGGCTACACCTTC.

The chain couples TRBV28 to TRBJ2-1, with D unclear. The CDR3 has 11 amino acids. Per germline, CDR1 MDHEN and CDR2 SYDVKM. Trimming shortened V by 7 bases and J by 8 bases, and 9 bases separated the two germline ends. Written as DNA, the CDR3 is TGTGCCAGCACTCTGGGCGATGAGCAGTTCTTC. It yields the protein CASTLGDEQFF.